The 2 T cell receptor beta chains below were found in one sample sequenced in a study of identifying expanded T cells in peripheral blood. This table comes from immunoSEQ multiplex PCR, and its TCRdb copy is limited to in-frame clones, with some not included. The table lists around 100,000 clones, around 90% of them singletons. The sequenced material came from blood. The receptors were gathered from a person aged 18-69 years in good health.

This rearrangement joins TRBV28 to TRBJ1-4; TRBD1 matches 9 bases. This CDR3 comprises 13 residues. The germline gives CDR1 MDHEN, CDR2 SYDVKM. With V trimmed by 7 bases and J by 13 bases, 10 bases remained unmatched. The CDR3 loop reads CASTQPTGGGLFF. In nucleotides, the CDR3 is TGTGCCAGCACCCAGCCGACAGGGGGAGGACTGTTTTTT.

The chain links TRBV27 to TRBJ2-5; D is ambiguous. CDR1 is MNHEY, CDR2 SMNVEV, per germline (reference sequence). The CDR3 consists of 11 residues. V was trimmed by 10 bases and J by 7 bases, leaving 13 bases between them. The CDR3: CATWSSGTQYF. The CDR3 nucleotides read TGTGCCACATGGAGTTCCGGGACCCAGTACTTC.